This T cell receptor beta chain was obtained from a study of blood T cell repertoires in COVID-19. Study-level information: Researchers got acute and convalescent COVID-19 samples from the United States, Italy and Spain. T cells, B-cell-depleted T cells, or PBMCs provided the cDNA or gDNA that served as material.

Germline V lookup: CDR1 SGHTA, CDR2 FQGNSA. Trimming left V 5 bases short and J 2 bases short, with 10 bases between. This CDR3 is 13 amino acids long. The authors' processing: The authors estimated nucleated cell counts from reference gene primer amplification. This table comes from immunoSEQ multiplex PCR, and its TCRdb copy is limited to in-frame clones, with some not included. V and J calls and clone size are copied from that table; D and trimming were computed from the DNA. The table records 50,000 or so clones, around 86% of them present only once. The receptor was isolated from a man in his sixties with active COVID-19. The rearrangement links TRBV7-2 to TRBJ2-7; maybe TRBD2 (5 bases). Sequences were obtained from peripheral blood. The CDR3 here is CASSQNGAYEQYF. In nucleotides, the CDR3 is TGTGCCAGCAGCCAAAACGGGGCCTACGAGCAGTACTTC.